These T cell receptor beta chains were read from a single sample in a study of untreated major depressive disorder. This table comes from immunoSEQ multiplex PCR, and its TCRdb copy is limited to in-frame clones, with some not included. The sample has about 20,000 clones, more than 85% seen once. The sequencing input was CD4+ T cells from PBMCs. Receptors originate from a woman aged 40 to 50 with major depressive disorder. Each CDR3 is given with its conserved first and last residue. Fields, in order: clone size, D gene, V gene, J gene, CDR3 DNA, CDR3 protein. A D gene is named only where the DNA matches it firmly. Size tells how often a clone was seen (once, few, many) or the class of an expanded clone, and some rows leave it out.

-,-,TRBV7-2,TRBJ1-2,TGTGCCAGCAGCTTCGAAGGGGAATCTAACTATGGCTACACCTTC,CASSFEGESNYGYTF
-,-,TRBV7-2,TRBJ1-2,TGTGCCAGCAGCTTATTTATACAGGGAGGTGGCTACACCTTC,CASSLFIQGGGYTF
-,TRBD1,TRBV12-5,TRBJ1-1,TGTGCTAGTGGTTTGATAAAGGGGGCGTACACTGAAGCTTTCTTT,CASGLIKGAYTEAFF
-,-,TRBV6-6,TRBJ1-1,TGTGCCAGCAGTTACTCCCTTTATGTAAGTGAAGCTTTCTTT,CASSYSLYVSEAFF
few,-,TRBV2,TRBJ2-1,TGTGCCAGCAGTGATAGTCTGGGGGCCCAGTTCTTC,CASSDSLGAQFF
-,-,TRBV5-1,TRBJ2-7,TGCGCCAGCAGCTTGGGCGGCCGAGGGGGTGGCTACGAGCAGTACTTC,CASSLGGRGGGYEQYF
-,TRBD1,TRBV9,TRBJ1-5,TGTGCCAGCAGCCCCCACAGGGGTAATCAGCCCCAGCATTTT,CASSPHRGNQPQHF
-,-,TRBV25-1,TRBJ1-2,TGTGCCAGCAGTGTGACGGGTCGCTACACCTTC,CASSVTGRYTF
-,TRBD1,TRBV7-9,TRBJ1-4,TGTGCCAGCAGCCAGGACAGGGGAAATGAAAAACTGTTTTTT,CASSQDRGNEKLFF
-,-,TRBV21-1,TRBJ1-5,TGTGCCAGCAGCAACGTCGCTGGACAGGACAGCAATCAGCCCCAGCATTTT,CASSNVAGQDSNQPQHF
-,-,TRBV6-6,TRBJ1-4,TGTGCCGCCGCCCGGGCCGGAAATGAAAAACTGTTTTTT,CAAARAGNEKLFF
-,-,TRBV2,TRBJ1-2,TGTGCCAGCAGCCTGGTGAAGGGCTACACCTTC,CASSLVKGYTF
-,-,TRBV5-1,TRBJ1-1,TGCGCCAGCAGCTTGGCGTGGGACACTGAAGCTTTCTTT,CASSLAWDTEAFF
-,-,TRBV4-1,TRBJ1-4,TGCGCCAGCAGCTCTGGGCGGGGGATGGGGGGTTTTAATGAAAAACTGTTTTTT,CASSSGRGMGGFNEKLFF
-,TRBD1,TRBV19,TRBJ2-5,TGTGCCAGTAGTATAACGGGACAGGGTGGGGTGACCCAGTACTTC,CASSITGQGGVTQYF
once,-,TRBV5-1,TRBJ1-3,TGCGCCAGCAGCTTGGGGAACGGACGAGTTGGAAACACCATATATTTT,CASSLGNGRVGNTIYF
-,-,TRBV11-2,TRBJ1-2,TGTGCCAGCAGCTTAGTGGCTTATAGGCGAGGGTCGCGTGGCTACACCTTC,CASSLVAYRRGSRGYTF
-,TRBD2,TRBV30,TRBJ2-2,TGTGCCTGGACCCGGGGGGGGGCGGACACCGGGGAGCTGTTTTTT,CAWTRGGADTGELFF
-,TRBD1,TRBV6-5,TRBJ1-5,TGTGCCAGCAGTTCGACAGGGGGCAACAATCAGCCCCAGCATTTT,CASSSTGGNNQPQHF
-,-,TRBV6-6,TRBJ2-3,TGTGCCAGCAGTTACGGTATGGGGGATACGCAGTATTTT,CASSYGMGDTQYF
-,-,TRBV7-9,TRBJ2-7,TGTGCCAGCAGCTTCGGTGAAGCGTCTCGGCAGTACTTC,CASSFGEASRQYF
-,TRBD2,TRBV7-9,TRBJ2-1,TGTGCCAGCAGCTTTTTCGCGGGAGGGAACTTAGAGCAGTTCTTC,CASSFFAGGNLEQFF
-,-,TRBV4-1,TRBJ1-2,TGCGCCAGCAGGGAGAACTATGGCTACACCTTC,CASRENYGYTF
-,-,TRBV19,TRBJ1-5,TGTGCCAGTAGTAAATATCTCGAGGATGATCAACCCCAGCATTTT,CASSKYLEDDQPQHF
-,-,TRBV6-4,TRBJ1-2,TGTGCCAGCCGGGATCCTAACTATGGCTACACCTTC,CASRDPNYGYTF
-,-,TRBV6-1,TRBJ2-1,TGTGCCAGCAGTGAATATGGCAGCGGGGAGCAGTTCTTC,CASSEYGSGEQFF
-,-,TRBV2,TRBJ1-2,TGTGCCAGCAAAGAGGACAGTGCCCCGATAAACTATGGCTACACCTTC,CASKEDSAPINYGYTF
-,-,TRBV7-8,TRBJ1-1,TGTGCCAGCAGCTACCCGGTGGGACAAAGATCCACTGAAGCTTTCTTT,CASSYPVGQRSTEAFF
-,TRBD1,TRBV6-1,TRBJ2-2,TGTGCCAGCCGACCGACAGGGGGGACCGGGGAGCTGTTTTTT,CASRPTGGTGELFF
-,-,TRBV10-1,TRBJ2-5,TGCGCCAGCTCCCAGTCCTCGGGCGAGACCCAGTACTTC,CASSQSSGETQYF
-,-,TRBV10-3,TRBJ2-5,TGTGCCATCAGTGAAGGGCAGGCTCAAGAGACCCAGTACTTC,CAISEGQAQETQYF
-,-,TRBV6-1,TRBJ1-1,TGTGCCAGCAGTCCCCGACAGAACACTGAAGCTTTCTTT,CASSPRQNTEAFF
-,-,TRBV2,TRBJ1-1,TGTGCCAGCAGGAAGCAGGGAACTGAAGCTTTCTTT,CASRKQGTEAFF
once,TRBD2,TRBV30,TRBJ2-7,TGTGCCTGGGCCTGGGGGGGTCTCTCCTACGAGCAGTACTTC,CAWAWGGLSYEQYF
-,TRBD2,TRBV5-1,TRBJ2-1,TGCGCCAGCAGCCTTGGACTAGCGGGAGTCCACAATGAGCAGTTCTTC,CASSLGLAGVHNEQFF
-,-,TRBV5-6,TRBJ2-6,TGTGCCAGCAGCTTGGATGGCAGGCGAACGTCTGGGGCCAACGTCCTGACTTTC,CASSLDGRRTSGANVLTF
-,-,TRBV18,TRBJ1-2,TGTGCCAGCTCACCTGAACGGAGGGGGACGAGTGGCTACACCTTC,CASSPERRGTSGYTF
once,-,TRBV21-1,TRBJ1-2,TGTGCCAGCAGGGGGGACACAAACTATGGCTACACCTTC,CASRGDTNYGYTF
-,-,TRBV27,TRBJ2-3,TGTGCCAGCAGTTCGATCGTAAATAGCCGCACAGATACGCAGTATTTT,CASSSIVNSRTDTQYF
-,TRBD2,TRBV5-8,TRBJ2-3,TGTGCCAGCAGCTTACTAGCGGGAGTCGTAAGGGATACGCAGTATTTT,CASSLLAGVVRDTQYF
-,TRBD1,TRBV6-5,TRBJ1-2,TGTGCCAGCAGTTGGACAGGGTCTAATGGCTACACCTTC,CASSWTGSNGYTF
-,-,TRBV6-1,TRBJ2-3,TGTGCCAGCAGTGAAGGACAGTTTCGCACAGATACGCAGTATTTT,CASSEGQFRTDTQYF
-,-,TRBV5-1,TRBJ2-2,TGCGCCAGCAGCTTGGGGGTGGGGCAGAACACCGGGGAGCTGTTTTTT,CASSLGVGQNTGELFF
-,TRBD2,TRBV4-2,TRBJ2-1,TGTGCCAGCAGCCCCTCTCGGGGCGAGCGGGAGGGCCCGCAGTTCTTC,CASSPSRGEREGPQFF
-,-,TRBV11-3,TRBJ1-6,TGTGCCAGCGGGCAGGGGAACCCCCCCTCAGGAGCCCTCCACTTT,CASGQGNPPSGALHF
once,-,TRBV19,TRBJ1-1,TGTGTCACTATGTCGAGATGGAACACTGAAGCTTTCTTT,CVTMSRWNTEAFF
once,-,TRBV19,TRBJ1-1,TGTGCCAGTAAGAGGACGCCCACTGAAGCTTTCTTT,CASKRTPTEAFF
-,-,TRBV10-3,TRBJ1-2,TGTGCCATCAGCGAAAATAACTATGGCTACACCTTC,CAISENNYGYTF
few,TRBD2,TRBV5-1,TRBJ2-3,TGCGCCAGCAGCTTAAGCGGGGGCACTAGCACAGATACGCAGTATTTT,CASSLSGGTSTDTQYF
once,-,TRBV27,TRBJ1-2,TGTGCCAGCTCGGCAGGGGCCTCCTATGGCTACACCTTC,CASSAGASYGYTF
-,-,TRBV19,TRBJ1-1,TGTGCCAGTAGTCTAGACTTCGGGAGGACTGAAGCTTTCTTT,CASSLDFGRTEAFF
-,TRBD2,TRBV25-1,TRBJ2-2,TGTGCCAGCTGGGGGGGAACCGGGGAGCTGTTTTTT,CASWGGTGELFF
-,-,TRBV6-5,TRBJ2-3,TGTGCCAGCAGCCTTCTCGTGGGTAGCACAGATACGCAGTATTTT,CASSLLVGSTDTQYF
-,-,TRBV2,TRBJ1-1,TGTGCCAGCAGTGAAGGGACCAGGGGCACTGAAGCTTTCTTT,CASSEGTRGTEAFF
-,-,TRBV30,TRBJ1-3,TGTGCCTGGAGCCGGGTCGGTGGAAACACCATATATTTT,CAWSRVGGNTIYF